Listed below are T cell receptor beta chains from one sample, sequenced in a study of T cell responses to AZD1222 COVID-19 vaccine. The data were produced by immunoSEQ multiplex PCR, yet TCRdb's version contains in-frame clones alone and is incomplete. The table lists about 140,000 clones, about 91% of them singletons. The material was peripheral blood, obtained on day 0 of AZD1222 vaccination. The receptors derive from an adult in good health. CDR3s include the opening cysteine and the closing phenylalanine or tryptophan. A D gene is named only where the DNA matches it firmly. The size field is filled for only some rows; it gives once, few, many or a size class.

D gene,clone size,V gene,CDR3 length,J gene,CDR3 DNA,CDR3 protein
TRBD2,.,TRBV4-2,16,TRBJ2-2,TGTGCCAGCAGCCCCCTTTCTAGCGGGAGCACCGGGGAGCTGTTTTTT,CASSPLSSGSTGELFF
.,.,TRBV3-1/TRBV3-2,14,TRBJ1-4,TGTGCCAGCAGCCAAGATTACCCCCCTGAAAAACTGTTTTTT,CASSQDYPPEKLFF
.,.,TRBV27,13,TRBJ2-7,TGTGCCAGCGGTGTAGGACAGACCTACGAGCAGTACTTC,CASGVGQTYEQYF
.,once,TRBV28,14,TRBJ2-7,TGTGCCAGCAGTTCCGCCGGACAGAAGGACGAGCAGTACTTC,CASSSAGQKDEQYF
.,.,TRBV19,14,TRBJ1-3,TGTGCCAGTAGTATTGAGCCAAGTGGAAACACCATATATTTT,CASSIEPSGNTIYF
TRBD2,.,TRBV6-6,17,TRBJ2-3,TGTGCCAGCAGTCCACGTAAAACTAGCGGGGGACGAGATACGCAGTATTTT,CASSPRKTSGGRDTQYF
TRBD1,.,TRBV5-4,17,TRBJ1-4,TGTGCCAGCAGTACCACAGGGGTGGGAGCAACTAATGAAAAACTGTTTTTT,CASSTTGVGATNEKLFF
.,.,TRBV21-1,17,TRBJ2-5,TGTGCCAGCAGCAAAGCCGGGCCCAACAGGTGCCAAGAGACCCAGTACTTC,CASSKAGPNRCQETQYF
.,.,TRBV7-2,16,TRBJ1-3,TGTGCCAGCAGCTTAGACAGTTTTACCTCTGGAAACACCATATATTTT,CASSLDSFTSGNTIYF
TRBD1,.,TRBV30,16,TRBJ2-4,TGTGCCTGGAGTGTACACTCAGGGGGTTGGGGAAACATTCAGTACTTC,CAWSVHSGGWGNIQYF
TRBD1,.,TRBV30,13,TRBJ1-5,TGTGCCTGCAACCGGGACAGGGGACAGCCCCAGCATTTT,CACNRDRGQPQHF
.,.,TRBV7-9,14,TRBJ2-5,TGTGCCAGCAGCCCCCGGGACTCCAGGGAGACCCAGTACTTC,CASSPRDSRETQYF
.,.,TRBV11-3,15,TRBJ2-7,TGTGCCAGCAGCTTATATGAGACGGTTACCTACGAGCAGTACTTC,CASSLYETVTYEQYF
.,.,TRBV2,11,TRBJ2-7,TGTGCCAGCAGTGAAGGGCCCGAGCAGTACTTC,CASSEGPEQYF
.,.,TRBV18,13,TRBJ1-1,TGTGCCAGCTCACTGACGCAGGGCTCTGAAGCTTTCTTT,CASSLTQGSEAFF
.,few,TRBV28,13,TRBJ2-7,TGTGCCAGCAGCCGGTGGAACGGGAACGAGCAGTACTTC,CASSRWNGNEQYF
.,.,TRBV24-1,13,TRBJ1-6,TGTGCCACCAGTGCTGCCTGGGATTCACCCCTCCACTTT,CATSAAWDSPLHF
TRBD1,.,TRBV12-3/TRBV12-4,13,TRBJ1-4,TGTGCCAGCAGGGACAGGGGGGATGAAAAACTGTTTTTT,CASRDRGDEKLFF
.,.,TRBV27,15,TRBJ2-2,TGTGCCAGCAAAGGGGGAGCGAGGGATAGCGGGGAGCTGTTTTTT,CASKGGARDSGELFF
TRBD2,.,TRBV6-2/TRBV6-3,15,TRBJ2-7,TGTGCCAGCAGCCGCCCTAGCGGAAGCTCCTACGAGCAGTACTTC,CASSRPSGSSYEQYF
.,.,TRBV27,15,TRBJ1-1,TGTGCCAGCTCCACCCGGGGCCTTGGGAACACTGAAGCTTTCTTT,CASSTRGLGNTEAFF
.,.,TRBV23-1,17,TRBJ1-2,TGCGCCAGCAGTCAATCACTAGATTTGGGCGTCGACTATGGCTACACCTTC,CASSQSLDLGVDYGYTF
TRBD2,.,TRBV7-2,19,TRBJ2-5,TGTGCCAGCAGCTTAGCAACACTCTGGGGAGGGCCTAGCTTGGGGACCCAGTACTTC,CASSLATLWGGPSLGTQYF
.,.,TRBV5-4,14,TRBJ1-1,TGTGCCAGCAGGAAAAAGGGGGAGAACACTGAAGCTTTCTTT,CASRKKGENTEAFF
.,.,TRBV28,14,TRBJ2-3,TGTGCCAGCAGTTTATTAGGACTCACAGATACGCAGTATTTT,CASSLLGLTDTQYF
.,.,TRBV10-2,13,TRBJ2-7,TGCGCCAGCAGACTGGATCGGGGTTACGAGCAGTACTTC,CASRLDRGYEQYF
.,.,TRBV24-1,16,TRBJ1-4,TGTGCCACCAGTGATTCAGGGTTGGCCGGTCATGAAAAACTGTTTTTT,CATSDSGLAGHEKLFF
.,.,TRBV6-2/TRBV6-3,13,TRBJ2-2,TGTGCCAGCAGCGGAGGGGTCGCCGGGGAGCTGTTTTTT,CASSGGVAGELFF
.,.,TRBV27,15,TRBJ1-1,TGTGCCAGCAGCAAGAGGGCGGATATGAACACTGAAGCTTTCTTT,CASSKRADMNTEAFF
.,.,TRBV7-2,14,TRBJ1-5,TGTGCCAGCAGCGAACAGGGAGGCAATCAGCCCCAGCATTTT,CASSEQGGNQPQHF
TRBD2,.,TRBV7-3,16,TRBJ2-3,TGTGCCAGCAGCAAGACGGGGGGGCTCGGCACAGATACGCAGTATTTT,CASSKTGGLGTDTQYF
.,.,TRBV4-3,15,TRBJ2-2,TGCGCCAGCAGCCTTAAGTGGTCCGGGGTCGGGGAGCTGTTTTTT,CASSLKWSGVGELFF
.,.,TRBV18,13,TRBJ1-2,TGTGCCAGCGGACGAGACCGTAACTATGGCTACACCTTC,CASGRDRNYGYTF
.,.,TRBV9,15,TRBJ2-1,TGTGCCAGCAGCGTAGGGAGGGCCTCCTACAATGAGCAGTTCTTC,CASSVGRASYNEQFF
.,.,TRBV6-5,15,TRBJ2-1,TGTGCCAGCAGTTACGCTCGGGTTGGGGTCGTTGAGCAGTTCTTC,CASSYARVGVVEQFF
.,.,TRBV7-9,14,TRBJ1-1,TGTGCCAGCAGCCATGGACCGGTAAGGAGTGAAGCTTTCTTT,CASSHGPVRSEAFF
.,.,TRBV3-1/TRBV3-2,17,TRBJ1-1,TGTGCCAGCAGCCACTCTAGTTTGAGCTTCGGGCCTACTGAAGCTTTCTTT,CASSHSSLSFGPTEAFF
.,.,TRBV3-1/TRBV3-2,14,TRBJ1-4,TGTGCCAGCAGCCAACAGGGAGGTAATGAAAAACTGTTTTTT,CASSQQGGNEKLFF
.,.,TRBV4-1,13,TRBJ2-5,TGCGCCAGCAGCCTGGGACCCCAAGAGACCCAGTACTTC,CASSLGPQETQYF
.,.,TRBV7-9,12,TRBJ2-1,TGTGCCAGCAGCTTCGAATACAATGAGCAGTTCTTC,CASSFEYNEQFF
TRBD1,.,TRBV12-5,17,TRBJ1-2,TGTGCTAGTGGTTCCGGGACAGGGCCTACCTCGGGCTATGGCTACACCTTC,CASGSGTGPTSGYGYTF
.,.,TRBV11-3,14,TRBJ1-3,TGTGCCAGCAGCTTAACGGTCCCTGGAAACACCATATATTTT,CASSLTVPGNTIYF
.,.,TRBV28,15,TRBJ2-1,TGTGCCAGCAGTTTACTAGCCGGACTATACAATGAGCAGTTCTTC,CASSLLAGLYNEQFF
.,.,TRBV5-5,12,TRBJ1-2,TGTGCCAGCAGCTTGGAAGACTATGGCTACACCTTC,CASSLEDYGYTF
TRBD2,.,TRBV11-2,14,TRBJ2-7,TGTGCCAGCAGCTGGAGCGGGGGGGACTACGAGCAGTACTTC,CASSWSGGDYEQYF
.,.,TRBV9,12,TRBJ1-2,TGTGCCAGCAGCGTAACAGCTGGGGGCTACACCTTC,CASSVTAGGYTF
.,.,TRBV2,13,TRBJ2-3,TGTGCCAGCAGTGTAACTAGCACAGATACGCAGTATTTT,CASSVTSTDTQYF
.,.,TRBV2,12,TRBJ1-3,TGTGCCAGCGAGGGCTCTGGAAACACCATATATTTT,CASEGSGNTIYF
TRBD1,.,TRBV15,16,TRBJ1-4,TGTGCCACCAGCAGAGCTTCGGGACAGGGCATTGAAAAACTGTTTTTT,CATSRASGQGIEKLFF
TRBD1,.,TRBV10-3,13,TRBJ2-1,TGTGCCACGGGACAGGGGTTTCTTGATGAGCAGTTCTTC,CATGQGFLDEQFF
.,.,TRBV7-9,15,TRBJ2-5,TGTGCCAGCAGCGACCCCCAAGGGACTCAAGAGACCCAGTACTTC,CASSDPQGTQETQYF